This T cell receptor beta chain emerged from a study of T-cell reconstitution after alpha-beta-depleted transplantation in children listed by TCRdb under 2016. With respect to the entire study: Using TCR repertoire profiling, the study quantitatively followed how T-cell immune reconstitution unfolded in children after TCRalphabeta/CD19-depleted allogeneic hematopoietic cell transplantation.

Read against the paper, the sample's treatment or condition label means: allogeneic hematopoietic cell transplantation with graft depleted of TCRalphabeta T cells and CD19 B cells. TCRalphabeta/CD19-depleted allogeneic hematopoietic cell grafts were given to the transplant recipients, all of whom were children. Study-wide conclusions, independent of this receptor: The apparently early alphabetaT-cell count recovery about two months after transplant was reportedly dependent on only several hundred rapidly expanded clones derived from non-depleted graft cells. The frequencies of hyperexpanded clones fell over the following months, and after one year, T-cell counts and TCRbeta diversity were mostly attributed to newly produced T cells. In some patients, the high TCRbeta diversity seen at day 60 was put down to recipient T cells and intrathymic progenitors that had survived conditioning.

Trimming costs V 4 bases and J 2 bases, and their ends lie 10 bases apart. There are 14 amino acids in the CDR3, from cysteine to phenylalanine inclusive. Of all the DNA, just the CDR3 is kept, 42 bases in frame from base 1. As to this clonotype: The specificity of this receptor is unknown. There are no base qualities to consult, and no much larger clone falls within one base.

The method behind the library was PCR. Sequencing used an Illumina HiSeq 2500. TCR library preparation used molecular barcoding, with unique molecular identifiers applied to normalize quantification of the TCRbeta repertoire. TCRdb took the public reads, trimmed them with fastp at Q25, ran MiXCR for clone calling and kept in-frame beta chains. Every distinct CDR3 protein forms one entry, paired with its most common genes and DNA. The sample includes 200,000 to 300,000 distinct CDR3 sequences, with roughly 25% observed a single time. The top ten clonotypes cover about 5% of the sample. This clonotype originated in a female patient aged 2 to 10 who had a stem cell transplant for congenital amegakaryocytic thrombocytopenia, so the T cells may come from the graft donor. The sample consisted of PBMCs, mostly from graft donor cells, taken 360 days after TCRalphabeta/CD19-depleted stem cell transplant. The rearranged chain carries TRBV12-3 or TRBV12-4 and TRBJ2-3; the D segment could be TRBD2, given 6 matching bases. In nucleotide form, the sequence is TGTGCCAGCAGTTCCCCGGGACTCACAGATACGCAGTATTTT. Translation gives CASSSPGLTDTQYF.